This passage covers 12 T cell receptor beta chains from one sample sequenced in a study of CXCR3-negative and CXCR3-positive naive CD8 T cells (dated by TCRdb to 2018 to 2020). Antigens of these TCRs are unknown. Instrument on record: NextSeq 550. The Human TCR Profiling Kit (MiLaboratory) was used to prepare UMI-labeled 5' RACE TRB cDNA libraries. One entry per CDR3 protein sequence results from the TCRdb reprocessing of the reads, with DNA left out. In this sample's table one finds 150,000 to 180,000 distinct CDR3 sequences. The ten most abundant clones make up about 0.48% of the sample. Here is what the overall study found, with its caveats: Compared with CXCR3-negative naive cells, CXCR3-positive naive cells had TRB CDR3s with higher hydrophobicity (lower Kidera factor 4), lower energy, and higher strength and volume indices.

Sequenced material: naive CXCR3+ CD8+ T cells from blood. The sample's cell subset or site label, decoded: CD45RO-CCR7+CD27+CD95- naive CD8+ T cells expressing CXCR3 (TNR3+). All receptors derive from a human donor in good health. Some clones in this sample may be carry-over from other donors' samples.

The chain uses TRBV27 and TRBJ2-7; the TCRdb D gene call, TRBD2, has no DNA to confirm it. CDR3 size: 16 residues. CDR1 is MNHEY and CDR2 is SMNVEV in the germline V gene (reference sequence). CDR3 region: CASSVDLAGTAYEQYF.

The V call is TRBV12-3 or TRBV12-4, the J call TRBJ2-5; TCRdb gives TRBD1 as the D gene, but with no DNA this cannot be confirmed. The CDR3 extends over 13 amino acids. The CDR3 sequence is CASMYRDGETQYF.

The chain recombines TRBV7-9 with TRBJ1-5. This CDR3 is 15 amino acids long. Germline V gene data show CDR1 as SEHNR and CDR2 as FQNEAQ (reference sequence). CDR3 protein: CASTHGPTGNQPQHF.

The rearrangement uses TRBV7-9 and TRBJ2-7; TCRdb's assignment of TRBD1 cannot be checked, as there is no DNA. The V gene's germline CDR1 is SEHNR and CDR2 FQNEAQ (reference sequence). The CDR3 is 17 amino acids. The CDR3: CASSPTPGDTVWHEQYF.

The chain links TRBV29-1 to TRBJ2-7; TCRdb's D call, TRBD1, is unchecked because there is no DNA. Germline V gene data show CDR1 as SQVTM and CDR2 as ANQGSEA. The CDR3 sequence is 15 residues long. The CDR3 region is CSVVFSGRETYEQYF.

The genes are TRBV29-1 and TRBJ2-7; the D gene TCRdb calls, TRBD1, cannot be checked with no DNA. CDR3 length: 14 residues. Germline CDR1 SQVTM, CDR2 ANQGSEA. This chain's CDR3 is CSVEDHAGGSEQYF.

V gene TRBV25-1 combines with J gene TRBJ2-5; lacking DNA, the TRBD1 call made by TCRdb goes unchecked. The CDR3 totals 14 residues. Germline assignment: CDR1 MGHDK and CDR2 SYGVNS. The chain's CDR3 is CASTDRTGEETQYF.

The rearrangement uses TRBV20-1 and TRBJ1-2; the TCRdb call, TRBD1, lacks DNA for checking. This CDR3 is built from 13 residues. Per the germline V gene, CDR1 is DFQATT and CDR2 is SNEGSKA (reference sequence). This CDR3 reads CSARVGDSYGYTF.

The chain links TRBV5-1 to TRBJ2-7; TCRdb outputs TRBD1, but without DNA this stays unchecked. The length of the CDR3 is 14 residues. In germline, CDR1 is SGHRS, CDR2 YFSETQ. Here the CDR3 reads CASSLGTGMYEQYF.

This sequence joins TRBV12-3 or TRBV12-4 and TRBJ2-1; TCRdb selects TRBD1, and the lack of DNA leaves this call unchecked. The CDR3 has 17 residues. The CDR3 sequence is CASGGGSGKGSYNEQFF.

The chain carries TRBV20-1 and TRBJ2-7; the TCRdb D gene call, TRBD1, has no DNA to confirm it. The CDR3 length is 16 residues. Looked up from germline, CDR1 is DFQATT and CDR2 is SNEGSKA (reference sequence). The CDR3 sequence: CSARDPGTGILYEQYF.

This chain connects TRBV4-1 to TRBJ2-7. Germline CDR1 and CDR2: MGHRA and YSYEKL. The CDR3 has 11 residues. The CDR3 loop is CASSQENEQYF.